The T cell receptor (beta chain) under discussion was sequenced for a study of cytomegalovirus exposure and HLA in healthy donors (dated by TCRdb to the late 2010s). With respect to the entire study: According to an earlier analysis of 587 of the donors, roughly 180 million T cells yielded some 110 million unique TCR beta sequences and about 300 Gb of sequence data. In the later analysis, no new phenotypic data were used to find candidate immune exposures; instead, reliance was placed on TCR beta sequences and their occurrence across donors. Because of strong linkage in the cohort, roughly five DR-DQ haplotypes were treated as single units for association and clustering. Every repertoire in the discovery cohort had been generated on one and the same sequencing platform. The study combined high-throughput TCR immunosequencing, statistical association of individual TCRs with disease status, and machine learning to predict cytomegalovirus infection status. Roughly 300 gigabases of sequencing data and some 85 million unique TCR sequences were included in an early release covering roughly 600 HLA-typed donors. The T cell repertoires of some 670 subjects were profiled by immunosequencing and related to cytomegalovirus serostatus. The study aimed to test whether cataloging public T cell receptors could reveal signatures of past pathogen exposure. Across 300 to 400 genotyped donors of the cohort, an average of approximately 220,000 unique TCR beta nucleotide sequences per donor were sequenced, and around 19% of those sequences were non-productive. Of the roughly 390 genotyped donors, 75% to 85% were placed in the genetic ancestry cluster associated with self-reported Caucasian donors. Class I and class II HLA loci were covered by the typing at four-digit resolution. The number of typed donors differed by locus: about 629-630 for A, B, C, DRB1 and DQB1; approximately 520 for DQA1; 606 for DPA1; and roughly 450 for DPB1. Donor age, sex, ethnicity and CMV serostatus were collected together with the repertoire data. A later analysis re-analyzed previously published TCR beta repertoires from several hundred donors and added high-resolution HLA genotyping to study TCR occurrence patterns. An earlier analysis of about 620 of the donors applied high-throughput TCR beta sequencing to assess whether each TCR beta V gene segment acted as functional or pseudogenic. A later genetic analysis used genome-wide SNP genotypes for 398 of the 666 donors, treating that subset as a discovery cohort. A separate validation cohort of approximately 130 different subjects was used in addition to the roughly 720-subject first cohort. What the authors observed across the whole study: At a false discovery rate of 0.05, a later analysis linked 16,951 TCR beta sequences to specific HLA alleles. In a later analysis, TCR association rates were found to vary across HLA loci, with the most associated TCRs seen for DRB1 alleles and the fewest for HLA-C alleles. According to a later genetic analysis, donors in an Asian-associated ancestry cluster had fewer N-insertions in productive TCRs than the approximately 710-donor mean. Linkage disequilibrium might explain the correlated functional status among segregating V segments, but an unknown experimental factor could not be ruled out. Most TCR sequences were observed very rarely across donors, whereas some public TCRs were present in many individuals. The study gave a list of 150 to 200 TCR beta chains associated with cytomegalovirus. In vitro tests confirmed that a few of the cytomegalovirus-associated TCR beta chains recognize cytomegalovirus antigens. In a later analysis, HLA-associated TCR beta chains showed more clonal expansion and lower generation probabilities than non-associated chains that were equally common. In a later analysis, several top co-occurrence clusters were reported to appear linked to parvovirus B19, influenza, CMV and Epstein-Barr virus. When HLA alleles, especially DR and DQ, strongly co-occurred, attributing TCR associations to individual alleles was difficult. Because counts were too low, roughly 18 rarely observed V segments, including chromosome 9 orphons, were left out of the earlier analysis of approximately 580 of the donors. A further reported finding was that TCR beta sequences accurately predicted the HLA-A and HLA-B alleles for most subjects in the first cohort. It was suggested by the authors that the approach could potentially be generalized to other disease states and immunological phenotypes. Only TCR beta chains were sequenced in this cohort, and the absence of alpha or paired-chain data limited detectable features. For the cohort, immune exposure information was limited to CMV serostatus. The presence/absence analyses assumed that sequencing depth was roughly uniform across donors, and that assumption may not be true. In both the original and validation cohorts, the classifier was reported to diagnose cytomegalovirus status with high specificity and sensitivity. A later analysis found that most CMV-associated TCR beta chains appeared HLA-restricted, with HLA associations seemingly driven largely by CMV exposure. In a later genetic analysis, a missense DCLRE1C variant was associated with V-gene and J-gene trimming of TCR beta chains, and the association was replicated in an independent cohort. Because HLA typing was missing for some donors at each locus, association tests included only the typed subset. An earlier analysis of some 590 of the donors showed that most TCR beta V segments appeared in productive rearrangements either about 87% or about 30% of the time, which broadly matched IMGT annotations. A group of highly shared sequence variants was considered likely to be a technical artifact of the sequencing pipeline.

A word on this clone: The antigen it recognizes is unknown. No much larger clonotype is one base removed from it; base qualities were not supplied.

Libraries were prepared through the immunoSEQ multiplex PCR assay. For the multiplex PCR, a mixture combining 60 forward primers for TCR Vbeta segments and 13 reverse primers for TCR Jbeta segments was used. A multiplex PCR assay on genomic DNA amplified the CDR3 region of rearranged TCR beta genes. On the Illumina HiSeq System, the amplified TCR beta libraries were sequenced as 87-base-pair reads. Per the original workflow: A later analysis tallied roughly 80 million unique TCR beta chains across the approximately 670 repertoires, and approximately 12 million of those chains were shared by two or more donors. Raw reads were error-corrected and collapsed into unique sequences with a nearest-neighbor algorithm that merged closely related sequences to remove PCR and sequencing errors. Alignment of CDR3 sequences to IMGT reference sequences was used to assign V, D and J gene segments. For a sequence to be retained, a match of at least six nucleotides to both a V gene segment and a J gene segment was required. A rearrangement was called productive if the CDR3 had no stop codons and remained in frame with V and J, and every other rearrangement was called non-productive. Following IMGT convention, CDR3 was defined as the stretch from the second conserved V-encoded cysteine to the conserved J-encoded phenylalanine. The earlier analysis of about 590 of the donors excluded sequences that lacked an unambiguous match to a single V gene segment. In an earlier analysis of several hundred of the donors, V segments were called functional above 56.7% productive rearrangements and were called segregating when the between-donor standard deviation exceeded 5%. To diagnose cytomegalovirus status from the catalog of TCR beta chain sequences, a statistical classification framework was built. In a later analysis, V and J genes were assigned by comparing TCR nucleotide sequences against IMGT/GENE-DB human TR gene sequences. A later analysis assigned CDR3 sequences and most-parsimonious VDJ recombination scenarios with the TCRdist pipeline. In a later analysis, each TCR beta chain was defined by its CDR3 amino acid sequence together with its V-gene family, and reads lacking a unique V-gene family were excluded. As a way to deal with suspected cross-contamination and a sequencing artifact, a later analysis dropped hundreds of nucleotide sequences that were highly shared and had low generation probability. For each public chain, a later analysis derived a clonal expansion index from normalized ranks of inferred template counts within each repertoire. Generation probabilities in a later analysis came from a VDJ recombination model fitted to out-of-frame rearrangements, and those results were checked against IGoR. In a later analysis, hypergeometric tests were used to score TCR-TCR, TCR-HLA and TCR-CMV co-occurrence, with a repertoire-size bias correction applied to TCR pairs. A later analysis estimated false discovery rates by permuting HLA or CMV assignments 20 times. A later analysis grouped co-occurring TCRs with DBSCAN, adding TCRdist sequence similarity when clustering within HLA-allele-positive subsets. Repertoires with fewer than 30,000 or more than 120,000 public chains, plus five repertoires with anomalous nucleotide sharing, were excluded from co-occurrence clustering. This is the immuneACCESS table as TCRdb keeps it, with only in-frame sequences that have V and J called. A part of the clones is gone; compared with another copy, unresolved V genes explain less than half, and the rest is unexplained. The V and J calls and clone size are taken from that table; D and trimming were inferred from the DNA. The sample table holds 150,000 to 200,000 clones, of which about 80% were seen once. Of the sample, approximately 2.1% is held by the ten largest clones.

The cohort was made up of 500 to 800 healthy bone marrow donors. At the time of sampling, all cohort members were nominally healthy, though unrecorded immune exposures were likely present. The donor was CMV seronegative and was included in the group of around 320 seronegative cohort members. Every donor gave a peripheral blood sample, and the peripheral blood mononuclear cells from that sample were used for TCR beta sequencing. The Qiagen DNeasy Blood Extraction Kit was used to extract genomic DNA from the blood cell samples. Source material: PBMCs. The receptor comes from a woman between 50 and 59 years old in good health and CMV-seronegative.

The CDR3 amino acid sequence is: CASSPGQGALDTQYF. The bases are TGTGCCAGCAGCCCGGGACAGGGGGCTTTAGATACGCAGTATTTT. The rearrangement combines TRBV6-6 with TRBJ2-3, with 12 junctional bases fitting TRBD1. The CDR3 numbers 15 residues from cysteine through phenylalanine. This entry keeps only the CDR3 DNA: 45 bases, framed from base 1. V and J are trimmed by 6 bases and 5 bases, and the gene matches miss 6 bases of the junction. The germline V gene (reference sequence) specifies MNHNY as CDR1 and SVGAGI as CDR2.